A selection of T cell receptor beta chains follows, all from one sample in a study of T-cell memory formation after mild COVID-19. TCRdb reanalysed the 5' RACE reads using MiXCR and keeps one entry per CDR3 protein. The sample lists roughly 450,000 distinct CDR3 sequences, roughly 18% seen once, with approximately 13% in the top ten. The source material was PBMCs or a T cell subset sorted from them (not recorded which). These receptors were collected from an adult woman who had mild COVID-19 (a few samples of this study predate the infection). Cell type and time point are not known. CDR3s include the opening cysteine and the closing phenylalanine or tryptophan. A D gene is named only where the DNA matches it firmly. Not every row has a clone size; where given, it reads once, few, many or a size class.

V gene: TRBV11-3
D gene: .
clone size: .
J gene: TRBJ2-4
CDR3 protein: CASSLEGTKKNIQYF
CDR3 DNA: TGTGCCAGCAGCTTAGAAGGGACAAAGAAAAACATTCAGTACTTC

V gene: TRBV5-6
D gene: .
clone size: .
J gene: TRBJ1-1
CDR3 protein: CASSFGSTEAFF
CDR3 DNA: TGTGCCAGCAGCTTCGGGAGCACTGAAGCTTTCTTT

V gene: TRBV5-4
D gene: .
clone size: .
J gene: TRBJ1-2
CDR3 protein: CASSLAFGGYVGYTF
CDR3 DNA: TGTGCCAGCAGCCTCGCTTTTGGAGGGTATGTGGGCTACACCTTC

V gene: TRBV19
D gene: TRBD2
clone size: few
J gene: TRBJ2-7
CDR3 protein: CASSAVAGGFSEQYF
CDR3 DNA: TGTGCCAGTAGTGCGGTAGCGGGAGGGTTTAGCGAGCAGTACTTC

V gene: TRBV6-5
D gene: .
clone size: .
J gene: TRBJ1-1
CDR3 protein: CASSYGVTFRGTEAFF
CDR3 DNA: TGTGCCAGCAGTTACGGGGTGACCTTCCGGGGCACTGAAGCTTTCTTT

V gene: TRBV3-1
D gene: TRBD2
clone size: few
J gene: TRBJ2-7
CDR3 protein: CASGSAGGSGQYF
CDR3 DNA: TGTGCCAGCGGGTCAGCGGGGGGATCCGGGCAGTACTTC

V gene: TRBV4-1
D gene: .
clone size: many
J gene: TRBJ1-1
CDR3 protein: CASSQDPWENTEAFF
CDR3 DNA: TGCGCCAGCAGCCAAGATCCGTGGGAGAACACTGAAGCTTTCTTT

V gene: TRBV4-2
D gene: .
clone size: .
J gene: TRBJ2-5
CDR3 protein: CASSPVADASNPTETQYF
CDR3 DNA: TGTGCCAGCAGCCCAGTGGCCGATGCTAGTAACCCAACGGAGACCCAGTACTTC

V gene: TRBV7-9
D gene: .
clone size: few
J gene: TRBJ1-1
CDR3 protein: CASRLRQEAFF
CDR3 DNA: TGTGCCAGCAGACTACGCCAGGAAGCTTTCTTT

V gene: TRBV27
D gene: .
clone size: few
J gene: TRBJ2-7
CDR3 protein: CASSFTSDFSYEQYF
CDR3 DNA: TGTGCCAGCAGTTTCACCTCAGATTTCTCCTACGAGCAGTACTTC

V gene: TRBV12-3/TRBV12-4
D gene: TRBD2
clone size: .
J gene: TRBJ2-3
CDR3 protein: CASSLRTSGSRTDTQYF
CDR3 DNA: TGTGCCAGCAGTTTACGGACTAGCGGGAGTCGCACAGATACGCAGTATTTT

V gene: TRBV4-1
D gene: .
clone size: .
J gene: TRBJ2-7
CDR3 protein: CASSQVGGNYEQYF
CDR3 DNA: TGCGCCAGCAGCCAAGTTGGGGGGAATTACGAGCAGTACTTC

V gene: TRBV19
D gene: .
clone size: .
J gene: TRBJ1-1
CDR3 protein: CASTSGEGWTEAFF
CDR3 DNA: TGTGCCAGTACCTCGGGAGAGGGTTGGACTGAAGCTTTCTTT

V gene: TRBV12-3/TRBV12-4
D gene: .
clone size: few
J gene: TRBJ2-3
CDR3 protein: CASSSPFADTQYF
CDR3 DNA: TGTGCCAGCAGTTCTCCTTTTGCAGATACGCAGTATTTT

V gene: TRBV5-1
D gene: TRBD2
clone size: few
J gene: TRBJ2-3
CDR3 protein: CASSLAGLAGGQRTDTQYF
CDR3 DNA: TGCGCCAGCAGCTTGGCCGGTTTAGCGGGGGGCCAGAGGACAGATACGCAGTATTTT

V gene: TRBV20-1
D gene: .
clone size: .
J gene: TRBJ1-5
CDR3 protein: CSAASGVHQPQHF
CDR3 DNA: TGCAGTGCAGCGAGCGGGGTCCATCAGCCCCAGCATTTT

V gene: TRBV5-5
D gene: TRBD1
clone size: few
J gene: TRBJ2-5
CDR3 protein: CASSLLGMILTGPGETQYF
CDR3 DNA: TGTGCCAGCAGCTTGTTGGGTATGATCTTGACAGGGCCTGGGGAGACCCAGTACTTC

V gene: TRBV5-1
D gene: .
clone size: many
J gene: TRBJ2-7
CDR3 protein: CASRGGTGSYEQYF
CDR3 DNA: TGCGCCAGCAGGGGCGGTACCGGTTCCTACGAGCAGTACTTC

V gene: TRBV5-1
D gene: .
clone size: few
J gene: TRBJ1-1
CDR3 protein: CASSLERRRLMNTEAFF
CDR3 DNA: TGCGCCAGCAGCTTGGAACGCCGCCGGCTGATGAACACTGAAGCTTTCTTT

V gene: TRBV12-3/TRBV12-4
D gene: .
clone size: few
J gene: TRBJ2-2
CDR3 protein: CASSRQENTGELFF
CDR3 DNA: TGTGCCAGCAGCCGACAAGAGAACACCGGGGAGCTGTTTTTT

V gene: TRBV7-9
D gene: TRBD2
clone size: few
J gene: TRBJ2-5
CDR3 protein: CASSSRTSGTETQYF
CDR3 DNA: TGTGCCAGCAGCTCGCGGACTAGCGGGACAGAGACCCAGTACTTC

V gene: TRBV20-1
D gene: TRBD1
clone size: .
J gene: TRBJ1-5
CDR3 protein: CSASRTGAFLNQPQHF
CDR3 DNA: TGCAGTGCTAGCAGGACAGGGGCCTTTTTGAATCAGCCCCAGCATTTT

V gene: TRBV5-1
D gene: .
clone size: .
J gene: TRBJ1-1
CDR3 protein: CASSLKRGNTEAFF
CDR3 DNA: TGCGCCAGCAGCTTGAAAAGGGGGAACACTGAAGCTTTCTTT

V gene: TRBV12-3/TRBV12-4
D gene: .
clone size: few
J gene: TRBJ1-2
CDR3 protein: CASSLSPGVSYGYTF
CDR3 DNA: TGTGCCAGCAGTTTATCTCCCGGGGTGAGCTATGGCTACACCTTC

V gene: TRBV7-2
D gene: .
clone size: .
J gene: TRBJ2-3
CDR3 protein: CASSPPPVVTDTQYF
CDR3 DNA: TGTGCCAGCAGCCCGCCCCCAGTGGTGACAGATACGCAGTATTTT

V gene: TRBV7-8
D gene: .
clone size: .
J gene: TRBJ2-1
CDR3 protein: CASSLGRVHGGSYNEQFF
CDR3 DNA: TGTGCCAGCAGCTTAGGCCGGGTCCATGGGGGTTCCTACAATGAGCAGTTCTTC

V gene: TRBV12-5
D gene: .
clone size: .
J gene: TRBJ1-5
CDR3 protein: CASGLVLGQPQHF
CDR3 DNA: TGTGCTAGTGGTTTGGTACTCGGGCAGCCCCAGCATTTT

V gene: TRBV19
D gene: TRBD2
clone size: few
J gene: TRBJ2-3
CDR3 protein: CASSIRRAGADTQYF
CDR3 DNA: TGTGCCAGTAGTATACGTCGGGCGGGAGCAGATACGCAGTATTTT

V gene: TRBV6-2/TRBV6-3
D gene: TRBD1
clone size: few
J gene: TRBJ2-7
CDR3 protein: CASSPGQGWEQYF
CDR3 DNA: TGTGCCAGCAGTCCAGGACAGGGCTGGGAGCAGTACTTC

V gene: TRBV12-3/TRBV12-4
D gene: .
clone size: .
J gene: TRBJ2-7
CDR3 protein: CASSGPGLSLEQYF
CDR3 DNA: TGTGCCAGCAGTGGTCCGGGACTGTCTCTGGAGCAGTACTTC

V gene: TRBV7-9
D gene: .
clone size: few
J gene: TRBJ2-5
CDR3 protein: CASSLALRDEETQYF
CDR3 DNA: TGTGCCAGCAGCTTAGCCTTAAGGGACGAAGAGACCCAGTACTTC

V gene: TRBV6-2/TRBV6-3
D gene: .
clone size: few
J gene: TRBJ2-7
CDR3 protein: CASRKWAYEQYF
CDR3 DNA: TGTGCCAGCAGGAAATGGGCCTACGAGCAGTACTTC

V gene: TRBV20-1
D gene: .
clone size: .
J gene: TRBJ1-1
CDR3 protein: CSARGSGYTEAFF
CDR3 DNA: TGCAGTGCTAGAGGGTCGGGGTACACTGAAGCTTTCTTT

V gene: TRBV21-1
D gene: .
clone size: many
J gene: TRBJ2-7
CDR3 protein: CASSRGQVFNPYSPVSYEQYF
CDR3 DNA: TGTGCCAGCAGCAGGGGCCAGGTGTTTAACCCCTATTCCCCGGTCTCCTACGAGCAGTACTTC

V gene: TRBV7-6
D gene: .
clone size: .
J gene: TRBJ2-5
CDR3 protein: CASSLDSETQYF
CDR3 DNA: TGTGCCAGCAGCTTAGACTCCGAGACCCAGTACTTC